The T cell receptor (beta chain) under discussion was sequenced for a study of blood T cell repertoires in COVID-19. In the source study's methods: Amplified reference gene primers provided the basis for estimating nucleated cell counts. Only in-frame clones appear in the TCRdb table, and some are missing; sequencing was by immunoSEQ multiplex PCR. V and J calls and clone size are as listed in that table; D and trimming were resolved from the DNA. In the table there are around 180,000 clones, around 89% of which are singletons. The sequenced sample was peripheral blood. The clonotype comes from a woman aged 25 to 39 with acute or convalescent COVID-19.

The CDR3 protein is CATSAFTDLTDTQYF. In DNA, the CDR3 is TGTGCCACCAGTGCCTTTACAGATCTCACAGATACGCAGTATTTT. This chain joins TRBV24-1 and TRBJ2-3, with D uncertain. The ends were cut back, 5 bases at V and 2 bases at J, with 13 bases in the middle. CDR3 length: 15 amino acids. CDR1 and CDR2 (germline): KGHDR, SFDVKD.